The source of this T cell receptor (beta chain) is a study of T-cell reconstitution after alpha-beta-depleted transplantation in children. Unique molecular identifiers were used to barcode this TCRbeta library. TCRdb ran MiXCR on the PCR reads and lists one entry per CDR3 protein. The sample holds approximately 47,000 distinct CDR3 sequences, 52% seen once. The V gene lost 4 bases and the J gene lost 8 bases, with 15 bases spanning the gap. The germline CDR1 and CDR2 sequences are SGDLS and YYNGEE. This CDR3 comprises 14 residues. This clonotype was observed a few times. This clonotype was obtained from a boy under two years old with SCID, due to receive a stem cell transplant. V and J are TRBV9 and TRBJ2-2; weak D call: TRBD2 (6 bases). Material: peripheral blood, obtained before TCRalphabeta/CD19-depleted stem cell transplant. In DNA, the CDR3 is TGTGCCAGCAGCCCTCGGACTGCGGGGGGGGAGCTGTTTTTT. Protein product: CASSPRTAGGELFF.